This is a list of T cell receptor beta chains from one sample in a study of cytomegalovirus exposure and HLA in healthy donors. The data were produced by immunoSEQ multiplex PCR, yet TCRdb's version contains in-frame clones alone and is incomplete. The profile covers fewer than 110,000 clones, with about 81% appearing a single time and 2% to 3% taken by the ten largest. Specimen: PBMCs. The origin of the receptors is a man aged 25 to 40 in good health and CMV-seropositive. Each CDR3 is given with its conserved first and last residue. Fields, in order: V gene, D gene, clone size, J gene, CDR3 protein, CDR3 DNA. D genes are given only for firm matches. Size values are once, few and many counts, or a class for expanded clones, and some rows have none.

v_call: TRBV6-5; d_call: TRBD2; clone_size: few; j_call: TRBJ2-7; cdr3_aa: CASGAGYEQYF; cdr3_nt: TGTGCCAGCGGAGCGGGGTACGAGCAGTACTTC
v_call: TRBV25-1; d_call: TRBD1; clone_size: -; j_call: TRBJ1-6; cdr3_aa: CASSGERGQRSPLHF; cdr3_nt: TGTGCCAGCAGTGGAGAAAGGGGACAGCGTTCACCCCTCCACTTT
v_call: TRBV18; d_call: TRBD1; clone_size: -; j_call: TRBJ2-6; cdr3_aa: CASSHGTGKAGANVLTF; cdr3_nt: TGTGCCAGCTCTCACGGGACAGGGAAGGCTGGGGCCAACGTCCTGACTTTC
v_call: TRBV10-3; d_call: -; clone_size: once; j_call: TRBJ2-2; cdr3_aa: CAISVSGPGELFF; cdr3_nt: TGTGCCATCAGTGTTTCAGGGCCCGGGGAGCTGTTTTTT
v_call: TRBV7-9; d_call: TRBD1; clone_size: once; j_call: TRBJ1-5; cdr3_aa: CASSAGTGTGNQPQHF; cdr3_nt: TGTGCCAGCAGCGCCGGGACAGGCACGGGCAATCAGCCCCAGCATTTT
v_call: TRBV9; d_call: -; clone_size: once; j_call: TRBJ2-7; cdr3_aa: CASSVDGGLGEQYF; cdr3_nt: TGTGCCAGCAGCGTAGACGGGGGGCTCGGAGAGCAGTACTTC
v_call: TRBV9; d_call: -; clone_size: -; j_call: TRBJ1-2; cdr3_aa: CASSVGGWTVDYGYTF; cdr3_nt: TGTGCCAGCAGCGTAGGAGGATGGACAGTAGACTATGGCTACACCTTC
v_call: TRBV7-9; d_call: TRBD1; clone_size: -; j_call: TRBJ1-5; cdr3_aa: CSSSFTGDRQPQHF; cdr3_nt: TGTTCCAGCAGCTTCACAGGGGATCGGCAGCCCCAGCATTTT
v_call: TRBV19; d_call: -; clone_size: -; j_call: TRBJ1-5; cdr3_aa: CASSIQGSNQPQHF; cdr3_nt: TGTGCCAGTAGTATACAGGGGAGCAATCAGCCCCAGCATTTT
v_call: TRBV5-4; d_call: -; clone_size: once; j_call: TRBJ2-6; cdr3_aa: CASSWVSSGANGLTF; cdr3_nt: TGTGCCAGCAGCTGGGTGAGCTCTGGGGCCAACGGCCTGACTTTC